Each of the 10 T cell receptor beta chains below was sequenced from the same sample in a study of T cell changes during pregnancy in multiple sclerosis. The method was immunoSEQ multiplex PCR; TCRdb's version includes in-frame clones alone and lacks a portion of them. Found here are approximately 43,000 clones, 90% to 95% of them singletons; the top ten hold roughly 8.1%. The sequencing used CD8+ T cells from peripheral blood mononuclear cells, collected in the third trimester of pregnancy. Source of these receptors: a female donor with multiple sclerosis, enrolled in a pregnancy study.

V usage is TRBV2 and J usage is TRBJ2-7, with TRBD2 as a possible D gene (6 bases). The V end was cut by 8 bases, the J end by 2 bases, with 16 bases between. Germline V gene sequence: CDR1 SNHLY, CDR2 FYNNEI. CDR3 length equals 14 residues. In DNA, the CDR3 is TGTGCCAGCGGAGTCGAGTGGGGGGCCTACGAGCAGTACTTC. Translation: CASGVEWGAYEQYF.

V gene TRBV9 combines with J gene TRBJ2-1; no definite D call. CDR3 length: 13 amino acids. Looked up from germline, CDR1 is SGDLS and CDR2 is YYNGEE. The V end lost 2 bases, the J end lost 7 bases, and 10 bases lay between the germline ends. DNA of the CDR3: TGTGCCAGCAGCGTTAGTAAGCGAAATGAGCAGTTCTTC. As protein: CASSVSKRNEQFF.

Worth noting for this clone: At one end the junction does not follow the germline gene, possibly because of a read error. The V gene is TRBV5-1, the J gene TRBJ1-2, with 7 bases fitting TRBD1. This CDR3 is built from 16 residues. The V gene's germline CDR1 is SGHRS and CDR2 YFSETQ. CDR3 nucleotide sequence: TGCGCCAGCAGCTTGTTTGAGGGGGCGGAAGACTACGGCTACACCTTC. Protein product: CASSLFEGAEDYGYTF.

This clone was seen just once. The chain recombines TRBV27 with TRBJ1-5; possibly TRBD1 for D (6 bases). The ends were cut back, 2 bases at V and 4 bases at J, with 9 bases in the middle. CDR1 and CDR2 (germline): MNHEY, SMNVEV (reference sequence). The CDR3 is 14 amino acids. CDR3: CASSLQGTNQPQHF. CDR3 nucleotide sequence: TGTGCCAGCAGTTTACAGGGGACAAATCAGCCCCAGCATTTT.

The chain has TRBV9 and TRBJ2-7; D perhaps matches TRBD1 (6 bases). Per germline, CDR1 SGDLS and CDR2 YYNGEE. With 2 bases removed from V and 4 bases from J, the gap between germline ends came to 10 bases. This CDR3 region has 13 residues. CDR3 nucleotide sequence: TGTGCCAGCAGCGTCGGACAGAATTACGAGCAGTACTTC. This sequence encodes CASSVGQNYEQYF.

This clone was observed once. The chain recombines TRBV7-6 with TRBJ2-1; possible D gene TRBD2, 6 bases. Looked up from germline, CDR1 is SGHVS and CDR2 is FNYEAQ. V was cut by 8 bases and J by 10 bases, with 18 bases left in between. This CDR3 contains 13 residues. CDR3 DNA: TGTGCCAGCGGTCTAGCGAGAAAGAACGAGCAGTTCTTC. Translating gives CASGLARKNEQFF.

The rearrangement joins TRBV9 to TRBJ2-7, with TRBD2 matching over 7 bases. The CDR3 totals 14 residues. The trim removed 2 bases at V and 3 bases at J, leaving 5 bases unmatched. Germline-derived CDR1 and CDR2 are SGDLS and YYNGEE. As DNA, the CDR3 is TGTGCCAGCAGCGTGGGAGGGGTAGGCTACGAGCAGTACTTC. Residues: CASSVGGVGYEQYF.

DNA of the CDR3: TGTGCCAGCAGCTTATTTGGCGGGAGGGTCGATGAGCAGTTCTTC. Translation gives CASSLFGGRVDEQFF. This rearrangement joins TRBV7-2 to TRBJ2-1; 9 bases map to TRBD2. Germline CDR1 SGHTA, CDR2 FQGNSA. CDR3 length: 15 amino acids. Trimming removed 2 bases from V and 8 bases from J; junction bases left unmatched: 7.

The CDR3 reads CASSGGVGSQYF. The CDR3 coding sequence is TGTGCCAGCAGCGGAGGAGTGGGATCGCAGTATTTT. The chain links TRBV5-6 to TRBJ2-3; a weak D match, TRBD2 (5 bases). The germline CDR1 and CDR2 sequences are SGHDT and YYEEEE. V dropped 4 bases and J dropped 10 bases, with 13 bases sitting between them. The CDR3 spans 12 residues. Full variable domain (remainder filled in from reference TRBV5-6 and TRBJ2-3): DAGVTQSPTHLIKTRGQQVTLRCSPKSGHDTVSWYQQALGQGPQFIFQYYEEEERQRGNFPDRFSGHQFPNYSSELNVNALLLGDSALYLCASSGGVGSQYFGPGTRLTVL.

CDR3: CASSLGRGGSNYGYTF. The CDR3 coding sequence is TGTGCCAGCAGCTTAGGTCGCGGGGGCTCTAACTATGGCTACACCTTC. The genes are TRBV13 and TRBJ1-2, with D possibly TRBD1 on 6 matching bases. Per germline, CDR1 PRHDT and CDR2 FYEKMQ (reference sequence). There are 16 residues in the CDR3. V dropped 0 bases and J dropped 0 bases, with 11 bases sitting between them.